Below are 3 T cell receptor beta chains sequenced from a single sample in a study of cytomegalovirus exposure and HLA in healthy donors. A multiplex PCR was run with 60 Vbeta primers and 13 Jbeta primers. The assay was immunoSEQ multiplex PCR, and TCRdb's table has in-frame clones only and misses some. The sample includes about 140,000 clones, roughly 73% of them seen just once. Sequencing input: PBMCs. The receptors originated from a man between 40 and 49 years old in good health and CMV-seronegative.

The chain carries TRBV5-4 and TRBJ2-3; D remains ambiguous. Trimming shortened V by 2 bases and J by 3 bases, and 16 bases separated the two germline ends. Germline values: CDR1 SGHNT, CDR2 YYREEE (reference sequence). The CDR3 covers 16 residues. CDR3 sequence: CASSFQALEPTDTQYF. CDR3 nucleotides: TGTGCCAGCAGCTTCCAGGCCTTAGAGCCGACAGATACGCAGTATTTT.

The V call is TRBV1, the J call TRBJ2-7; TRBD1 is the table's D call and was not checked against the DNA. TRBV1 is tagged as a pseudogene. The CDR3 extends over 14 amino acids. The CDR3 coding sequence is TGCACCAGCAGCCAAGATCGACAGGGAGACGAGCAGTACTTC. It codes for CTSSQDRQGDEQYF.

The chain carries TRBV19 and TRBJ1-1, with D perhaps matching TRBD1 (5 bases). Between the trimmed V and J ends, which lost 3 bases and 3 bases, there was a span of 14 bases. CDR3 length: 15 amino acids. From germline, CDR1 is LNHDA and CDR2 SQIVND (reference sequence). The CDR3 spells CASSIQLGQYTEAFF. CDR3 nucleotides: TGTGCCAGTAGTATTCAGTTGGGGCAGTACACTGAAGCTTTCTTT.